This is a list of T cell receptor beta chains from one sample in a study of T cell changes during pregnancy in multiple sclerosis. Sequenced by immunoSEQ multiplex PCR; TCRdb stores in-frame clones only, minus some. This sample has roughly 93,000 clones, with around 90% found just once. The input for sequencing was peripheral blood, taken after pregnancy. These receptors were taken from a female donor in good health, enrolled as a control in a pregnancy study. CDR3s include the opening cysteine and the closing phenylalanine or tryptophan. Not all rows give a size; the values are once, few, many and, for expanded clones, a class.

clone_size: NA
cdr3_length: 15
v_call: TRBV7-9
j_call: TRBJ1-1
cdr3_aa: CASSLVQGAVTEAFF

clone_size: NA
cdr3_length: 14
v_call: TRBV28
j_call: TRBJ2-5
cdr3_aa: CASSLPGARETQYF

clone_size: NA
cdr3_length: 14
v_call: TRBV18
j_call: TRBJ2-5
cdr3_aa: CASSPLGGRETQYF

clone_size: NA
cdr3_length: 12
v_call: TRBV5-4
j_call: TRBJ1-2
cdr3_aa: CASSMAGFGYTF

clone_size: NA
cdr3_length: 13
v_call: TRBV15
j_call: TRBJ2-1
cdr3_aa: CATAGTRGNEQFF

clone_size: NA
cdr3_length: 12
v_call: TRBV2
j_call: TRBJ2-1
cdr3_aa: CASSISVDEQFF

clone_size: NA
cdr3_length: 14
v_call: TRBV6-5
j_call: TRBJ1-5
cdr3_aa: CASSYSMESGPQHF

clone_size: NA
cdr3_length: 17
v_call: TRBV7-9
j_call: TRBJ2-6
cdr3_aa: CASSTRDRVPGANVLTF

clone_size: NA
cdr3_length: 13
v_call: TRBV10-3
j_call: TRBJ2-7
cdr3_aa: CAIGRTERGEQYF

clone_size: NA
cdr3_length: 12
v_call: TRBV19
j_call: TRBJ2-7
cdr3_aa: CASSPGPYEQYF

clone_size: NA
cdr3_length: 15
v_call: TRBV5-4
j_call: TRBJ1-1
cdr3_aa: CASSLQTQGNTEAFF

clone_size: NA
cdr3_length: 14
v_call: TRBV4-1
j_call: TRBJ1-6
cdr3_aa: CASSAERANSPLHF

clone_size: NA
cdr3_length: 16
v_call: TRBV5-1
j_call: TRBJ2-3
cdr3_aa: CASRRTGLMNTDTQYF

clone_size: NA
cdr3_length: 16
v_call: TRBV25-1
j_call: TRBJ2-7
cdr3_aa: CASSESEGAALYEQYF

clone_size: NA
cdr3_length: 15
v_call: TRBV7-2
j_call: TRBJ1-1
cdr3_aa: CASSAHRGGVTEAFF

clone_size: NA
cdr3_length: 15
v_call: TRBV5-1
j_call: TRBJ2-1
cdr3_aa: CASSLTSGVSNEQFF

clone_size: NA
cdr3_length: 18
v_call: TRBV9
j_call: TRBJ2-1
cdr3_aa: CASSGGLAGGTSYNEQFF

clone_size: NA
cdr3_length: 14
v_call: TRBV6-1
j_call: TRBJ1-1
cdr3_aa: CASTISSGGAEAFF

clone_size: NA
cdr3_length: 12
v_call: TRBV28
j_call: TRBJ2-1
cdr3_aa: CASSLEYNEQFF

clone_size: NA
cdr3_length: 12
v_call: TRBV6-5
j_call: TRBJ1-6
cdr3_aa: CASKQANSPLHF

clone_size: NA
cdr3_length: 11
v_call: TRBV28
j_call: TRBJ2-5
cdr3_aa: CASTRGETQYF

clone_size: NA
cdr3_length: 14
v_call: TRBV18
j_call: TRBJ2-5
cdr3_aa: CASSPRGTGETQYF

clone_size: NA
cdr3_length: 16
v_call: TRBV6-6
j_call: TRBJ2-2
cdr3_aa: CASTHLAGVGTGELFF

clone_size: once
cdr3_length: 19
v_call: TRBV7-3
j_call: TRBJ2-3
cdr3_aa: CASSLVWTSGERAEDTQYF

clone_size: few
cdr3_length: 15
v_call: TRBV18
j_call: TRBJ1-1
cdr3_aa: CASSYRTGTSTEAFF

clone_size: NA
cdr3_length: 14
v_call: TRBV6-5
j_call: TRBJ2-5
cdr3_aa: CASKNGLSQETQYF

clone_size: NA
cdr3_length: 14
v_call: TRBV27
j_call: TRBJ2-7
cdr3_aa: CASSLASSTYEQYF

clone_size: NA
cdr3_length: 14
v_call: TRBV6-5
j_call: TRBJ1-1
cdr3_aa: CASSYAGQSGEAFF

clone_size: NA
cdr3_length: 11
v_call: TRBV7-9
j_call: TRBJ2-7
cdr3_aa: CASRSGYEQYF

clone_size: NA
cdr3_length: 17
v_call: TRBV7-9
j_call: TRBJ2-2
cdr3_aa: CASRHKFGTTNTGELFF

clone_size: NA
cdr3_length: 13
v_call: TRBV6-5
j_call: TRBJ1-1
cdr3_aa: CASTRDRVTEAFF

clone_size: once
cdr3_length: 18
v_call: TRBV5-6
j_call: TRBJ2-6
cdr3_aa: CASSLPGGWGSGANVLTF

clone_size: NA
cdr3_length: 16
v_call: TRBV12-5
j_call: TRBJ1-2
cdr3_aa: CASGLAHPETNYGYTF

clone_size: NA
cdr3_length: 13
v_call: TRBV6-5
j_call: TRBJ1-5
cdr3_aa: CASSFSENQPQHF

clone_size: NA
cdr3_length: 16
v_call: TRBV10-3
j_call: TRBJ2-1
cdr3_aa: CAIRQSGTSLSYEQFF

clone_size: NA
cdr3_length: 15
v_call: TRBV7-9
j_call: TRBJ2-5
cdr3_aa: CASSPPGTSAETQYF

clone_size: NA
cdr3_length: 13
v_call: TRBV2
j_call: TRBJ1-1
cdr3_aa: CASPLGGGAEAFF

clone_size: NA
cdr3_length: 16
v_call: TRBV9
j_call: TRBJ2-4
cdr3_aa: CASSPRGGVAKNIQYF

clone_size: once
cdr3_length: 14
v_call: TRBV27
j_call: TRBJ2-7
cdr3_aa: CASSLKLGSYEQYF

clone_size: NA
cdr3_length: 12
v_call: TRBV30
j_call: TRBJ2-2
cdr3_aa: CAGGGNTGELFF